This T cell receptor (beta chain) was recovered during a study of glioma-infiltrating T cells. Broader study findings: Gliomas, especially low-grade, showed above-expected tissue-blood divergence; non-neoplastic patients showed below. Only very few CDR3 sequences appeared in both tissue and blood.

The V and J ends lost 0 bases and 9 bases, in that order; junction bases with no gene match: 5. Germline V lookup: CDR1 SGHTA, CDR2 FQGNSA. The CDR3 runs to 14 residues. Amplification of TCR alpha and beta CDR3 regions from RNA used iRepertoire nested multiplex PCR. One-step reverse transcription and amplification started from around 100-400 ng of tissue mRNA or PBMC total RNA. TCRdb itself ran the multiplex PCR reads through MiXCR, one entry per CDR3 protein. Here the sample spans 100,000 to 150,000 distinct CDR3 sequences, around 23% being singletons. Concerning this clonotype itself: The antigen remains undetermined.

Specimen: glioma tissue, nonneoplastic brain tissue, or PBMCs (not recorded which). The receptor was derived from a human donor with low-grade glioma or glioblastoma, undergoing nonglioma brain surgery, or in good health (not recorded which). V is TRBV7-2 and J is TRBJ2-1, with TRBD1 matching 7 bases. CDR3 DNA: TGTGCCAGCAGCTTAGCCCTACAGGGGTCTGAGCAGTTCTTC. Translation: CASSLALQGSEQFF.